Listed here are 18 T cell receptor beta chains from one sample, sequenced in a study of blood T cell repertoires in COVID-19. Method: immunoSEQ multiplex PCR; TCRdb's copy keeps in-frame clones and lacks some. The sample contains around 250,000 clones, about 86% of which appear only once. The source material was peripheral blood. The receptors here all came from a man over 45 with active or convalescent COVID-19.

This clone was found once. The chain carries TRBV6-5 and TRBJ1-1, with TRBD1 as a possible D gene (5 bases). CDR1 and CDR2 (germline): MNHEY, SVGAGI. This CDR3 region has 13 residues. V gave up 8 bases and J gave up 1 base, with 11 bases separating them. The chain's CDR3 is CASARGENTEAFF. DNA for the CDR3: TGTGCCAGCGCGCGGGGGGAGAACACTGAAGCTTTCTTT.

Only a few counts were recorded for this clone. The DNA of the CDR3 is TGCGCCAGCAGCTCCGGGACAGCGGCTGAAGCTTTCTTT. Its protein product is CASSSGTAAEAFF. The rearrangement joins TRBV5-1 to TRBJ1-1; 7 nucleotides line up with TRBD1. The junction had 5 bases not matched to a gene; V was cut back by 3 bases and J by 6 bases. This CDR3 has 13 residues. Germline-derived CDR1 and CDR2 are SGHRS and YFSETQ.

This rearrangement joins TRBV20-1 to TRBJ2-3; 8 nucleotides line up with TRBD2. The CDR3 extends over 14 amino acids. Trimming cost V 3 bases and J 5 bases; bases outside gene matches: 7. Germline V CDR1 and CDR2: DFQATT, SNEGSKA (reference sequence). The CDR3 here is CSASPGGAIDTQYF. As DNA, the CDR3 is TGCAGTGCTAGTCCCGGGGGGGCCATAGATACGCAGTATTTT.

The rearrangement joins TRBV13 to TRBJ1-1; no clear D. Germline assignment: CDR1 PRHDT and CDR2 FYEKMQ (reference sequence). V was cut by 5 bases and J by 3 bases, with 13 bases left in between. The CDR3 runs to 14 residues. DNA of the CDR3: TGTGCCAGCAGCCGTCGCGGGAGGGACACTGAAGCTTTCTTT. Its protein is CASSRRGRDTEAFF.

The J gene is TRBJ2-1, the V gene TRBV9; 9 bases agree with TRBD1. The CDR3 covers 15 residues. Germline V CDR1 and CDR2: SGDLS, YYNGEE. V lost 4 bases, J lost 8 bases, and 10 bases stayed unmatched. CDR3 protein: CASSSGTGQGYEQFF. The CDR3 bases are TGTGCCAGCAGCTCCGGGACAGGGCAAGGATATGAGCAGTTCTTC.

The chain carries TRBV14 and TRBJ2-7, with TRBD1 matching over 7 bases. CDR1 is SGHDN and CDR2 is FVKESK in the germline V gene. The ends lost 0 bases at V and 12 bases at J; junction bases unmatched: 8. The CDR3 runs 13 residues. CDR3 amino acids: CASSQELYGTAYF. Here the CDR3 DNA reads TGTGCCAGCAGCCAAGAACTTTACGGGACAGCGTACTTC.

The chain uses TRBV6-5 and TRBJ2-6; no firm D call. The CDR3 spans 15 residues. Per the germline V gene, CDR1 is MNHEY and CDR2 is SVGAGI. V was pared by 5 bases and J by 0 bases, with 8 bases between. This chain's CDR3 is CASSTTFSGANVLTF. The CDR3 region has the DNA TGTGCCAGCAGTACTACCTTCTCTGGGGCCAACGTCCTGACTTTC.

The chain uses TRBV18 and TRBJ1-2; D gene ambiguous. The CDR3 loop spans 14 amino acids. Per germline, CDR1 KGHSH and CDR2 LQKENI. V was trimmed by 2 bases and J by 6 bases, leaving 13 bases between them. CDR3 in amino acids: CASSPVLSSDGYTF. CDR3 DNA: TGTGCCAGCTCACCAGTACTTTCTAGCGATGGCTACACCTTC.

The chain uses TRBV28 and TRBJ1-5; tentative D call: TRBD1 (6 bases). CDR1 and CDR2 (germline): MDHEN, SYDVKM. The CDR3 is made up of 15 amino acids. Trimming removed 3 bases from V and 2 bases from J, with 11 bases in between. CDR3 nucleotide sequence: TGTGCCAGCAGTTTGGCGGGGGCAGGCAATCAGCCCCAGCATTTT. This gives the protein CASSLAGAGNQPQHF.

This clone came up once. The J gene is TRBJ1-3, the V gene TRBV27; a possible D gene is TRBD1 (6 bases). V lost 6 bases to trimming and J lost 7 bases, with 16 bases between them. This CDR3 has 14 residues. CDR1 is MNHEY, CDR2 SMNVEV, per germline (reference sequence). CDR3: CASRWNQGSNTIYF. The CDR3 region has the DNA TGTGCCAGCAGATGGAATCAGGGGAGCAACACCATATATTTT.

The V call is TRBV2, the J call TRBJ1-2, with a possible D match to TRBD1 (6 bases). V gave up 4 bases and J gave up 4 bases, with 13 bases separating them. Germline CDR1 reads SNHLY; CDR2 reads FYNNEI. The CDR3 is 14 amino acids. The DNA for the CDR3 is TGTGCCAGCAGTGCCGGGGGGCGGGTCTATGGCTACACCTTC. As protein: CASSAGGRVYGYTF.

This clone was recorded once. This chain uses TRBV21-1 with TRBJ2-7; the tabulated D call, TRBD2, remains unverified against the DNA. TRBV21-1 is a pseudogene. The CDR3 covers 16 residues. The CDR3 spells CTLPTNETSPSYEQYF. The CDR3 nucleotides are TGTACCTTACCCACAAACGAAACTAGTCCTTCCTACGAGCAGTACTTC.

The chain is built from TRBV7-2 and TRBJ1-1, with no clear D. CDR1 and CDR2 from the germline V gene are SGHTA and FQGNSA. The CDR3 is 13 residues long. The ends were cut back, 1 base at V and 3 bases at J, with 6 bases in the middle. The CDR3 nucleotides are TGTGCCAGCAGCTTAGTACCAGACACTGAAGCTTTCTTT. This translates into CASSLVPDTEAFF.

About this clone itself: Other DNA sequences of this sample code for an identical CDR3. This sequence joins TRBV5-1 and TRBJ1-6; TRBD1 aligns across 8 bases. CDR3 size: 15 residues. CDR1 SGHRS and CDR2 YFSETQ come from the germline V gene. Trimming took 4 bases from V and 7 from J; bases not matched to a gene: 7. The DNA for the CDR3 is TGCGCCAGCAGCCCCGACAGGGGAGGGAATTCACCCCTCCACTTT. It translates to CASSPDRGGNSPLHF.

The gene calls are TRBV29-1 and TRBJ2-1; tentatively, D is TRBD1 (6 bases). Germline loops: CDR1 SQVTM, CDR2 ANQGSEA. This CDR3 has 13 amino acids. Between the trimmed V and J ends, which lost 7 bases and 10 bases, there was a span of 20 bases. The CDR3 protein is CSAKGDPPGEQFF. CDR3 nucleotides: TGCAGCGCTAAGGGGGACCCGCCGGGAGAGCAGTTCTTC.

In this sample, this clone turned up once. The chain links TRBV6-4 to TRBJ2-5, with 10 positions matching TRBD2. In germline, CDR1 is MRHNA, CDR2 SNTAGT. J was trimmed by 1 base and V by 5 bases; bases with no gene match: 7. This CDR3 has 16 amino acids. Here the CDR3 DNA reads TGTGCCAGCAGTTCAGCGGGGGGGCCTAGCCAAGAGACCCAGTACTTC. It codes for CASSSAGGPSQETQYF.

Here the CDR3 DNA reads TGTGCCAGCAGCCAATTACACGGAGGACAGGGCCGGACCGGGGAGCTGTTTTTT. Residues: CASSQLHGGQGRTGELFF. The chain links TRBV13 to TRBJ2-2, with 8 bases fitting TRBD1. CDR3 size: 18 residues. With 5 bases clipped from V and 5 bases from J, the junction kept 16 bases outside the gene matches. The V gene's germline CDR1 is PRHDT and CDR2 FYEKMQ (reference sequence). The whole variable domain, filled in from reference TRBV13 and TRBJ2-2, reads AAGVIQSPRHLIKEKRETATLKCYPIPRHDTVYWYQQGPGQDPQFLISFYEKMQSDKGSIPDRFSAQQFSDYHSELNMSSLELGDSALYFCASSQLHGGQGRTGELFFGEGSRLTVL.

The count of this clone is one. The chain carries TRBV4-3 and TRBJ2-2, with 10 bases identical to TRBD2. The V and J ends lost 1 base and 4 bases, in that order; junction bases with no gene match: 3. From germline, CDR1 is LGHNA and CDR2 YSLEER. The CDR3 runs to 16 residues. The CDR3: CASSQVLAGATGELFF. The CDR3 nucleotides read TGCGCCAGCAGCCAAGTTCTAGCGGGGGCCACCGGGGAGCTGTTTTTT.